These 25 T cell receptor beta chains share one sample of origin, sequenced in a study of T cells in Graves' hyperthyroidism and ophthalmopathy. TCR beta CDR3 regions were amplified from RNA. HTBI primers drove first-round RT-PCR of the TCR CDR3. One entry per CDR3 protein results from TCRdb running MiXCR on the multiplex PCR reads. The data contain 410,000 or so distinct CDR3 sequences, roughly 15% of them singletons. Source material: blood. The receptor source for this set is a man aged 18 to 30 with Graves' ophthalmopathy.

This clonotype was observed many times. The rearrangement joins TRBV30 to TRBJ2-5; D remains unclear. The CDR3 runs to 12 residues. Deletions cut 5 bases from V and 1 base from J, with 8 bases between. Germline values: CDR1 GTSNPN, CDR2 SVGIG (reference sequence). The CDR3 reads CAWAASQETQYF. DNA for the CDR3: TGTGCCTGGGCGGCCTCCCAAGAGACCCAGTACTTC.

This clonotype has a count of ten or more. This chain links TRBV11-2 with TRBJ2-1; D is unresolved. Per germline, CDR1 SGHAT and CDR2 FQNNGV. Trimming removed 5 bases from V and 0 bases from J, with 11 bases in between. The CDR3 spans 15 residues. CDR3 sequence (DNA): TGTGCCAGCAGCGCCGGGCCCAACTCCTACAATGAGCAGTTCTTC. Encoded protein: CASSAGPNSYNEQFF.

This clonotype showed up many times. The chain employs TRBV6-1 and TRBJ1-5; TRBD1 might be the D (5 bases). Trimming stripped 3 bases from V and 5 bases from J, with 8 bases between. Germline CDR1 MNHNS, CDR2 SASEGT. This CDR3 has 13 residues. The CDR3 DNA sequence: TGTGCCAGCAGTGACCGGGGGTATCAGCCCCAGCATTTT. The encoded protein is CASSDRGYQPQHF.

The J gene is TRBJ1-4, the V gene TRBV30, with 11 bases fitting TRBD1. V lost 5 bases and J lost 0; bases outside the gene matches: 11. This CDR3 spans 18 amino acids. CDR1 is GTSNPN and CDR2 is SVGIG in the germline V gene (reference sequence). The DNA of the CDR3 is TGTGCCTGGGAGGGGGACGGGACAGGGGGACCAACTAATGAAAAACTGTTTTTT. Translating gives CAWEGDGTGGPTNEKLFF.

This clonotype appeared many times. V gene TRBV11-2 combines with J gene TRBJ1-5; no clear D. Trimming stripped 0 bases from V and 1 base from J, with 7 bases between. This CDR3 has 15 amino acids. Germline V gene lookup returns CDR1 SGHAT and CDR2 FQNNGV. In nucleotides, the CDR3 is TGTGCCAGCAGCTTAGATCGGCGAAGCAATCAGCCCCAGCATTTT. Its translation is CASSLDRRSNQPQHF.

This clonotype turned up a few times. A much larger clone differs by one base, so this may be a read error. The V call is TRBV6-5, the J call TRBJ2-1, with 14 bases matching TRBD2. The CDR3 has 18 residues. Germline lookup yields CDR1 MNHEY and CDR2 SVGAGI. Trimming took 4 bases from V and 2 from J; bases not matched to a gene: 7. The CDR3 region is CASSSPWGLAGAYNEQFF. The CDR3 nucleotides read TGTGCCAGCAGTTCCCCGTGGGGACTAGCGGGGGCCTACAATGAGCAGTTCTTC.

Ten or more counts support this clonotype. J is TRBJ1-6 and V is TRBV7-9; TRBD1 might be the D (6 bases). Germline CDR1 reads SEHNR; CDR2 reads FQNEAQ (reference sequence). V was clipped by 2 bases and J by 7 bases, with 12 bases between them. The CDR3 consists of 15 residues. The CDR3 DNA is TGTGCCAGCAGCTTAACCACCACAGGGAATTCACCCCTCCACTTT. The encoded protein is CASSLTTTGNSPLHF.

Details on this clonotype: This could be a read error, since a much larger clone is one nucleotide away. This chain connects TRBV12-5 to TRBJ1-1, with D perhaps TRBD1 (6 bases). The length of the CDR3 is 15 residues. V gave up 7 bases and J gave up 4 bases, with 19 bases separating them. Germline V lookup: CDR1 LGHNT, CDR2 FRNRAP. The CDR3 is CASDPGGGRSTEAFF. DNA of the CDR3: TGTGCTAGTGACCCGGGCGGGGGGCGTAGCACTGAAGCTTTCTTT.

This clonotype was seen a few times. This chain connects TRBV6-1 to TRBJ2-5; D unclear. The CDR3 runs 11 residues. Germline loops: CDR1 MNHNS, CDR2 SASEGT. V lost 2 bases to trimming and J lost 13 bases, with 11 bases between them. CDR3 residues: CASSEPLQTYF. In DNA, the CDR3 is TGTGCCAGCAGTGAACCCCTCCAGACGTACTTC.

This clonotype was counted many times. The CDR3 bases are TGCGCCAGCAGCTTGGGGGCAGGGGGATTCTACAATGAGCAGTTCTTC. Amino acid sequence: CASSLGAGGFYNEQFF. V and J are TRBV5-1 and TRBJ2-1, with TRBD1 identical over 7 bases. V trimming: 0 bases; J trimming: 3 bases; junction bases outside the gene matches: 6. CDR1 is SGHRS and CDR2 is YFSETQ in the germline V gene. CDR3 length: 16 amino acids.

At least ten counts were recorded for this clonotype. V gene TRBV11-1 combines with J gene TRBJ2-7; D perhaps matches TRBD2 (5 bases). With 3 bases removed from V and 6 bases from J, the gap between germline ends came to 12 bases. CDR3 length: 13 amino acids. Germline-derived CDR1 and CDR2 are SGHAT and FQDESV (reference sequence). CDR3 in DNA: TGTGCCAGCAGCTTTATACGGGGATCCGAGCAGTACTTC. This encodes CASSFIRGSEQYF.

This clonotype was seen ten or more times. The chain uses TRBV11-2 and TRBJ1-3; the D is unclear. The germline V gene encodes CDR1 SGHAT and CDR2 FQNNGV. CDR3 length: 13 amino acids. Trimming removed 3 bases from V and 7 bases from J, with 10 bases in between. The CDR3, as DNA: TGTGCCAGCAGCTTCGAGATCGATAACACCATATATTTT. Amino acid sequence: CASSFEIDNTIYF.

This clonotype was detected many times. The CDR3 loop reads CASSPQGGEGEAFF. The CDR3 region has the DNA TGTGCCAGCAGCCCCCAGGGGGGGGAAGGTGAAGCTTTCTTT. The chain is built from TRBV7-3 and TRBJ1-1, with TRBD1 identical over 7 bases. Losses at the gene ends were 5 bases for V and 7 bases for J; bases not matched to a gene: 10. Germline V gene sequence: CDR1 SGHTA, CDR2 FQGTGA. CDR3 length: 14 amino acids.

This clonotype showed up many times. The CDR3 sequence is CASSIGQPQHF. As DNA, the CDR3 is TGTGCCAGCAGTATAGGGCAGCCCCAGCATTTT. The V and J genes are TRBV2 and TRBJ1-5; D unresolved. V was pared by 5 bases and J by 7 bases, with 6 bases between. CDR3 length equals 11 residues. Per germline, CDR1 SNHLY and CDR2 FYNNEI.

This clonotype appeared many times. The CDR3 reads CASSVEDSGRAIDTQYF. Written as DNA, the CDR3 is TGTGCCAGCAGCGTAGAAGATAGCGGGAGGGCCATAGATACGCAGTATTTT. The V gene is TRBV9, the J gene TRBJ2-3, with 11 bases that match TRBD2. V gave up 0 bases and J gave up 5 bases; unmatched junction bases: 8. CDR3 length equals 17 residues. Germline CDR1 SGDLS, CDR2 YYNGEE.

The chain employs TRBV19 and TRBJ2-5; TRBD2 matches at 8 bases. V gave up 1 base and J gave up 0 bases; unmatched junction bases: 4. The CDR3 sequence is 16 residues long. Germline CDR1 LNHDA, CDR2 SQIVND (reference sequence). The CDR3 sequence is CASSIAGGLYQETQYF. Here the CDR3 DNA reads TGTGCCAGTAGTATAGCGGGAGGGCTGTACCAAGAGACCCAGTACTTC.

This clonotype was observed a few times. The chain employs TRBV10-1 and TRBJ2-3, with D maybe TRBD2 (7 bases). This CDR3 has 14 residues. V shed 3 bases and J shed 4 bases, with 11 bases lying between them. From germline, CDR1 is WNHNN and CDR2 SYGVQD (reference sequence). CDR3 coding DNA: TGCGCCAGCAGTGATACAGGGAGGGCAGATACGCAGTATTTT. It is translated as CASSDTGRADTQYF.

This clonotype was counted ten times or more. The CDR3 reads CASSAINSGRNSPLHF. The CDR3, as DNA: TGTGCCAGCAGCGCCATTAACTCTGGAAGGAATTCACCCCTCCACTTT. V and J are TRBV2 and TRBJ1-6; D gene unclear. The CDR3 spans 16 residues. Trimming pared 6 bases from V and 7 bases from J, leaving 19 bases between. Germline CDR1 reads SNHLY; CDR2 reads FYNNEI.

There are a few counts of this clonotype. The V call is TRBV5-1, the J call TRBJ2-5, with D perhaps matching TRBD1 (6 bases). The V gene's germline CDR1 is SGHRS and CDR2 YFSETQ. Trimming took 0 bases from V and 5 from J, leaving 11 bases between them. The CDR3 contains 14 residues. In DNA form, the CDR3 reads TGCGCCAGCAGCTTGGAAACAGGGTGGGAGACCCAGTACTTC. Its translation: CASSLETGWETQYF.

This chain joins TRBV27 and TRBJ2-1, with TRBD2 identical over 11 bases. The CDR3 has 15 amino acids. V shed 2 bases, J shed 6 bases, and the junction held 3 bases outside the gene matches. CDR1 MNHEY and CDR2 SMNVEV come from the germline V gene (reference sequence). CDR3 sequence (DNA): TGTGCCAGCAGTTTACGACTAGCGGGAAGCAATGAGCAGTTCTTC. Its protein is CASSLRLAGSNEQFF.

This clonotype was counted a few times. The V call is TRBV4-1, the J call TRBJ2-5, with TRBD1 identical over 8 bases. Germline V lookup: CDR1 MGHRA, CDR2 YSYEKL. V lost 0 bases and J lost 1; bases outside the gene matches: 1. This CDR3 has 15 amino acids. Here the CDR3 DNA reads TGCGCCAGCAGCCAAGACGGACAGGGCCAAGAGACCCAGTACTTC. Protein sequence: CASSQDGQGQETQYF.

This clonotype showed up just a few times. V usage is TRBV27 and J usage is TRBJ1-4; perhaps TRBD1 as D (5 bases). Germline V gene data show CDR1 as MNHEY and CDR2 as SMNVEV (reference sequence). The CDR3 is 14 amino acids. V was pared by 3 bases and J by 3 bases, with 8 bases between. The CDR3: CASSFKGPNEKLFF. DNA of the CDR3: TGTGCCAGCAGTTTTAAGGGGCCTAATGAAAAACTGTTTTTT.

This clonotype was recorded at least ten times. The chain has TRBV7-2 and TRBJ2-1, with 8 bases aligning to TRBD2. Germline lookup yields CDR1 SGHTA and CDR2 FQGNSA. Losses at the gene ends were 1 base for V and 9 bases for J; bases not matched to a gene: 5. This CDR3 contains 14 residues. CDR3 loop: CASSLDSGVPEQFF. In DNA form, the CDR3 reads TGTGCCAGCAGCTTAGATAGCGGGGTCCCTGAGCAGTTCTTC.

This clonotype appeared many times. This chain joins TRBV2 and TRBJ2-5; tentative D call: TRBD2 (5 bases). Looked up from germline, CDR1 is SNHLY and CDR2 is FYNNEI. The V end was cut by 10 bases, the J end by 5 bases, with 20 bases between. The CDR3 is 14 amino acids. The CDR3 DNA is TGTGCCACGACTACGTCTCCCCGAGGGGAGACCCAGTACTTC. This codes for CATTTSPRGETQYF.

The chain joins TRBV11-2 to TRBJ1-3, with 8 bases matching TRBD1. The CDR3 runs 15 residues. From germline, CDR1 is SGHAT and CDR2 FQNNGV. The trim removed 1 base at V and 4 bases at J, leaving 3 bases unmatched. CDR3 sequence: CASSLGTGRGNTIYF. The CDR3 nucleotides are TGTGCCAGCAGCTTAGGGACAGGGAGAGGAAACACCATATATTTT. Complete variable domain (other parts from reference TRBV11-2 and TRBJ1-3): EAGVAQSPRYKIIEKRQSVAFWCNPISGHATLYWYQQILGQGPKLLIQFQNNGVVDDSQLPKDRFSAERLKGVDSTLKIQPAKLEDSAVYLCASSLGTGRGNTIYFGEGSWLTVV.